These 22 T cell receptor beta chains came from one sample sequenced in a study of T cell responses to AZD1222 COVID-19 vaccine. Sequencing was performed with immunoSEQ multiplex PCR; in TCRdb, only in-frame clones are kept and a portion is missing. In the table there are 110,000 or so clones, 85% to 90% of which are singletons. The sample consisted of peripheral blood, taken 28 days after the second AZD1222 dose. The receptors originated from an adult who received the AZD1222 COVID-19 vaccine.

This rearrangement joins TRBV28 to TRBJ2-7; 8 bases fit TRBD1. Germline V gene lookup returns CDR1 MDHEN and CDR2 SYDVKM. The CDR3 totals 16 residues. Losses at the gene ends were 5 bases for V and 6 bases for J; bases not matched to a gene: 15. The CDR3: CASSLHPRQGSVEQYF. As DNA, the CDR3 is TGTGCCAGCAGTCTCCACCCGAGACAGGGGTCCGTCGAGCAGTACTTC.

V and J are TRBV7-2 and TRBJ2-7, with D possibly matching TRBD1 (6 bases). Per the germline V gene, CDR1 is SGHTA and CDR2 is FQGNSA. The V and J ends lost 3 bases and 3 bases respectively, with 18 bases between them. The CDR3 is 16 amino acids. This chain's CDR3 is CASSFNSGTISYEQYF. The CDR3 DNA reads as TGTGCCAGCAGCTTTAACTCCGGGACAATAAGCTACGAGCAGTACTTC. Full variable domain (remainder filled in from reference TRBV7-2 and TRBJ2-7): GAGVSQSPSNKVTEKGKDVELRCDPISGHTALYWYRQSLGQGLEFLIYFQGNSAPDKSGLPSDRFSAERTGGSVSTLTIQRTQQEDSAVYLCASSFNSGTISYEQYFGPGTRLTVT.

This chain connects TRBV6-4 to TRBJ2-1, with 14 bases fitting TRBD2. This CDR3 is 19 amino acids long. From germline, CDR1 is MRHNA and CDR2 SNTAGT. V was clipped by 6 bases and J by 0 bases; unmatched bases: 10. CDR3 loop: CASRMTSGGAAGSYNEQFF. The CDR3, as DNA: TGTGCCAGCAGGATGACTAGCGGGGGGGCCGCGGGCTCCTACAATGAGCAGTTCTTC.

The genes are TRBV9 and TRBJ1-1; D ambiguous. Trimming cost V 0 bases and J 3 bases, with 12 bases left between them. The length of the CDR3 is 15 residues. Looked up from germline, CDR1 is SGDLS and CDR2 is YYNGEE. CDR3 in amino acids: CASSVAQALDTEAFF. CDR3 in DNA: TGTGCCAGCAGCGTAGCCCAGGCCCTGGACACTGAAGCTTTCTTT.

J is TRBJ2-2 and V is TRBV19, with D possibly matching TRBD2 (5 bases). The germline gives CDR1 LNHDA, CDR2 SQIVND (reference sequence). The CDR3 spans 13 residues. Between the trimmed V and J ends, which lost 1 base and 7 bases, there was a span of 7 bases. The CDR3 coding sequence is TGTGCCAGTAGTATAGTGGGGAGCGGGGAGCTGTTTTTT. Amino acid sequence: CASSIVGSGELFF.

This clone was recorded once. J is TRBJ1-2 and V is TRBV6-5, with a weak D call TRBD1 (6 bases). Trimming left V 0 bases short and J 4 bases short, with 12 bases between. The CDR3 extends over 15 amino acids. Germline assignment: CDR1 MNHEY and CDR2 SVGAGI. The CDR3 bases are TGTGCCAGCAGTTACTCTCGCACAGGGAGCTATGGCTACACCTTC. It codes for CASSYSRTGSYGYTF.

The chain recombines TRBV9 with TRBJ2-2; maybe TRBD1 (6 bases). This CDR3 has 17 residues. Germline-derived CDR1 and CDR2 are SGDLS and YYNGEE. The ends were cut back, 4 bases at V and 0 bases at J, with 16 bases in the middle. CDR3 loop: CASSHARDKPNTGELFF. The DNA of the CDR3 is TGTGCCAGCAGCCACGCCCGGGACAAACCGAACACCGGGGAGCTGTTTTTT.

V usage is TRBV11-3 and J usage is TRBJ2-7; TRBD1 matches 9 bases. With V trimmed by 1 base and J by 5 bases, 6 bases remained unmatched. Germline V gives CDR1 SGHNT, CDR2 YENEEA. The CDR3 has 15 amino acids. The CDR3 bases are TGTGCCAGCAGCTTAGGGGGCGGACAGGGGAACGAGCAGTACTTC. This sequence encodes CASSLGGGQGNEQYF.

The sample holds a few counts of this clone. The same CDR3 arises from other DNA sequences in this sample as well. The chain's CDR3 is CASSFGSGNTIYF. DNA of the CDR3: TGTGCCAGCAGTTTTGGGTCTGGAAACACCATATATTTT. The chain joins TRBV28 to TRBJ1-3; D uncertain. V lost 3 bases and J lost 1, with 4 bases in between. Germline CDR1 and CDR2: MDHEN and SYDVKM. The CDR3 is made up of 13 amino acids. Based on the CDR3 plus reference TRBV28 and TRBJ1-3, the full variable domain is DVKVTQSSRYLVKRTGEKVFLECVQDMDHENMFWYRQDPGLGLRLIYFSYDVKMKEKGDIPEGYSVSREKKERFSLILESASTNQTSMYLCASSFGSGNTIYFGEGSWLTVV.

Only one count was recorded for this clone. The chain recombines TRBV4-1 with TRBJ2-2; 7 nucleotides line up with TRBD1. CDR1 is MGHRA, CDR2 YSYEKL, per germline. V dropped 0 bases and J dropped 1; count of bases not matched to a gene: 5. The CDR3 covers 17 residues. The CDR3 DNA follows: TGCGCCAGCAGCCAAGATCGGCGACAGGGGAACACCGGGGAGCTGTTTTTT. It encodes CASSQDRRQGNTGELFF.

This clone was seen a handful of times. V usage is TRBV11-3 and J usage is TRBJ1-2, with D maybe TRBD1 (5 bases). CDR1 is SGHNT, CDR2 YENEEA, per germline. V lost 3 bases to trimming and J lost 4 bases, with 6 bases between them. This CDR3 has 12 residues. CDR3: CASSFQGYGYTF. In DNA, the CDR3 is TGTGCCAGCAGCTTTCAGGGCTATGGCTACACCTTC.

J is TRBJ1-3 and V is TRBV9; a weak D match, TRBD1 (6 bases). Trimming took 0 bases from V and 2 from J, leaving 21 bases between them. Germline V gives CDR1 SGDLS, CDR2 YYNGEE. This CDR3 is built from 19 residues. The CDR3 loop reads CASSVGTGTPIDTGNTIYF. The CDR3 DNA follows: TGTGCCAGCAGCGTAGGTACCGGGACACCGATAGACACTGGAAACACCATATATTTT.

The chain links TRBV11-1 to TRBJ1-4; a possible D gene is TRBD1 (6 bases). The V gene's germline CDR1 is SGHAT and CDR2 FQDESV (reference sequence). Trimming removed 2 bases at V and 6 bases at J, with 16 bases between. The CDR3 consists of 16 residues. The CDR3 is CASSLSGGHSDEKLFF. The CDR3 DNA sequence: TGTGCCAGCAGCTTATCGGGGGGACATTCGGATGAAAAACTGTTTTTT.

The chain carries TRBV18 and TRBJ2-5; 7 bases agree with TRBD2. The CDR3 loop spans 13 amino acids. V trimming: 3 bases; J trimming: 5 bases; junction bases outside the gene matches: 3. CDR1 KGHSH and CDR2 LQKENI come from the germline V gene. The CDR3 bases are TGTGCCAGCTCACCGAGGGAGGGGGAGACCCAGTACTTC. Translating gives CASSPREGETQYF.

The chain recombines TRBV27 with TRBJ1-2, with no clear D. Germline lookup yields CDR1 MNHEY and CDR2 SMNVEV (reference sequence). The CDR3 runs to 12 residues. The V gene lost 4 bases and the J gene lost 6 bases, with 9 bases spanning the gap. The CDR3 coding sequence is TGTGCCAGCAGTTCCTTCTGGGATGGCTACACCTTC. Encoded protein: CASSSFWDGYTF.

The V gene is TRBV10-3, the J gene TRBJ2-7; TRBD1 aligns across 11 bases. CDR1 is ENHRY, CDR2 SYGVKD, per germline. The CDR3 has 15 residues. V shed 3 bases and J 6 bases; nucleotides not matched to a gene: 7. The CDR3, as DNA: TGTGCCATCAGTGACCCCGGGACAGGGGGAGGCGAGCAGTACTTC. This codes for CAISDPGTGGGEQYF.

The chain employs TRBV28 and TRBJ2-7, with 8 bases that match TRBD2. The CDR3 runs to 12 residues. V gave up 8 bases and J gave up 7 bases; unmatched junction bases: 7. CDR1 and CDR2 from the germline V gene are MDHEN and SYDVKM. CDR3 in amino acids: CASEAGVREQYF. The CDR3 coding sequence is TGTGCCAGCGAAGCGGGAGTGAGAGAGCAGTACTTC.

The chain combines TRBV11-3 with TRBJ1-2, with D possibly matching TRBD1 (5 bases). This CDR3 has 14 residues. Deletions cut 3 bases from V and 4 bases from J, with 12 bases between. Germline V gives CDR1 SGHNT, CDR2 YENEEA. CDR3 in amino acids: CASSFQGSGYGYTF. The CDR3, as DNA: TGTGCCAGCAGCTTCCAGGGTTCGGGCTATGGCTACACCTTC.

The rearrangement uses TRBV24-1 and TRBJ2-3, with D tentatively TRBD1 or TRBD2 (5 bases each). This CDR3 comprises 14 residues. The germline V gene encodes CDR1 KGHDR and CDR2 SFDVKD. Trimming stripped 3 bases from V and 2 bases from J, with 8 bases between. The CDR3 bases are TGTGCCACCAGTGATGTCGGGGCCACAGATACGCAGTATTTT. This translates into CATSDVGATDTQYF.

The gene calls are TRBV6-6 and TRBJ2-4, with D hard to call. The CDR3 is 14 amino acids. V lost 5 bases and J 0 bases, leaving 8 bases between the germline ends. Germline-derived CDR1 and CDR2 are MNHNY and SVGAGI (reference sequence). CDR3 region: CASSLDGAKNIQYF. The CDR3 bases are TGTGCCAGCAGTCTCGATGGAGCCAAAAACATTCAGTACTTC.

V and J are TRBV12-3 or TRBV12-4 and TRBJ2-3; TRBD1 might be the D (6 bases). V lost 2 bases to trimming and J lost 8 bases, with 8 bases between them. The CDR3 covers 12 residues. The CDR3 DNA follows: TGTGCCAGCAGTTTACAGGGGATTACGCAGTATTTT. Encoded protein: CASSLQGITQYF.

The CDR3 nucleotides are TGTGCCAGCAGCCAAGATCTCGCGGGGACAGATTTCGAGCAGTACTTC. Its protein product is CASSQDLAGTDFEQYF. The genes are TRBV3-1 (or the pseudogene TRBV3-2) and TRBJ2-7; D is possibly TRBD1 (7 bases). There are 16 residues in the CDR3. The V gene lost 0 bases and the J gene lost 6 bases, with 18 bases spanning the gap. Per germline, CDR1 LGHDT and CDR2 YNNKEL (reference sequence).